This TCR beta chain comes out of a study of blood T cell repertoires in COVID-19. Across the whole study: Spain, Italy and the United States supplied samples that represented acute and convalescent COVID-19. T cells, B-cell-depleted T cells, or PBMCs provided the cDNA or gDNA that served as material.

This clone was observed once. V was trimmed by 2 bases and J by 9 bases, leaving 14 bases between them. Germline CDR1 and CDR2: MNHEY and SMNVEV (reference sequence). The length of the CDR3 is 14 residues. Clones were sequenced by immunoSEQ multiplex PCR, and TCRdb holds only the in-frame ones, with some missing. The table includes about 120,000 clones, approximately 71% detected once. The sequenced sample was peripheral blood. This TCR came from a woman between 70 and 85 years old with acute or convalescent COVID-19. V usage is TRBV27 and J usage is TRBJ2-4; tentatively, D is TRBD2 (6 bases). This chain's CDR3 is CASSLGGASGIQYF. The DNA for the CDR3 is TGTGCCAGCAGTTTAGGCGGGGCCTCGGGCATTCAGTACTTC.